Included here is one T cell receptor beta chain sequence, with context. What it binds is not known. The sample comes from a study of cytomegalovirus exposure and HLA in healthy donors. Study-level information: The same platform was used for the 130 or so validation repertoires and the roughly 640 first-cohort repertoires, a later analysis reported. Study-level findings and limits: While the bulk of TCR sequences proved rare, some public TCRs turned up in many donors. Cytomegalovirus association was assigned to some 160 TCR beta chains. Three CMV-associated chains were confirmed in vitro to be specific for CMV antigens.

Sequencing was performed with immunoSEQ multiplex PCR; in TCRdb, only in-frame clones are kept and a portion is missing. The data contain roughly 180,000 clones, 86% of them singletons. Germline CDR1 is SEHNR and CDR2 is FQNEAQ (reference sequence). V was shortened by 7 bases and J by 0 bases, with 7 bases between the two germline ends. The CDR3 covers 14 residues. The chain combines TRBV7-9 with TRBJ2-6; D is unresolved. The material sequenced was PBMCs. This sequence was found in a young man in good health and CMV-seropositive. The CDR3 nucleotides are TGTGCCAGCAACGTAGGCTCTGGGGCCAACGTCCTGACTTTC. Translation gives CASNVGSGANVLTF. Filled out from reference TRBV7-9 and TRBJ2-6, the complete variable domain reads DTGVSQNPRHKITKRGQNVTFRCDPISEHNRLYWYRQTLGQGPEFLTYFQNEAQLEKSRLLSDRFSAERPKGSFSTLEIQRTEQGDSAMYLCASNVGSGANVLTFGAGSRLTVL.